These 25 T cell receptor beta chains share one sample of origin, sequenced in a study of blood T cell repertoires in COVID-19. The table came from immunoSEQ multiplex PCR; TCRdb's copy has only in-frame clones and leaves some out. This table has 390,000 or so clones, around nine tenths appearing once. Input material: PBMCs or T cells enriched from blood (not recorded which). The receptor set was obtained from a woman in her forties or fifties who had recovered from COVID-19.

This clone was seen more than once but under ten times. J is TRBJ1-2 and V is TRBV7-9, with unresolved D. Germline CDR1 and CDR2: SEHNR and FQNEAQ (reference sequence). The CDR3 has 12 residues. V was pared by 3 bases and J by 8 bases, with 10 bases between. CDR3: CASSLRPEGYTF. CDR3 in DNA: TGTGCCAGCAGCTTGCGTCCTGAGGGCTACACCTTC.

The V gene is TRBV24-1, the J gene TRBJ2-1; the match to TRBD1 covers 12 bases. The J segment lost 8 bases and the V segment lost 3 bases, leaving 4 bases of the junction unmatched. CDR3 length equals 15 residues. CDR1 KGHDR and CDR2 SFDVKD come from the germline V gene. CDR3 in amino acids: CATSDGTGGSYEQFF. CDR3 bases: TGTGCCACCAGTGATGGGACAGGGGGCTCTTATGAGCAGTTCTTC.

This clone was observed once. V is TRBV5-4 and J is TRBJ2-5; D may be TRBD1 (5 bases). The V gene's germline CDR1 is SGHNT and CDR2 YYREEE (reference sequence). This CDR3 is 15 amino acids long. V was clipped by 4 bases and J by 1 base, with 14 bases between them. The CDR3 reads CASSRAAGIQETQYF. In nucleotides, the CDR3 is TGTGCCAGCAGCCGCGCCGCAGGGATCCAAGAGACCCAGTACTTC.

This chain joins TRBV5-1 and TRBJ1-3; 8 bases agree with TRBD1. The CDR3 contains 15 residues. Per germline, CDR1 SGHRS and CDR2 YFSETQ. V was clipped by 1 base and J by 0 bases; unmatched bases: 0. This chain's CDR3 is CASSLTGGSGNTIYF. The CDR3 DNA is TGCGCCAGCAGCTTGACAGGGGGCTCTGGAAACACCATATATTTT.

The V gene is TRBV5-1, the J gene TRBJ2-7; 7 positions match TRBD2. J gave up 3 bases and V 2 bases, and 8 bases lay outside the gene matches. CDR1 and CDR2 from the germline V gene are SGHRS and YFSETQ. The CDR3 has 15 residues. The CDR3 DNA is TGCGCCAGCAGCTTCGGATCCGGGACTAACTACGAGCAGTACTTC. Amino acid sequence: CASSFGSGTNYEQYF.

The chain has TRBV14 and TRBJ1-1, with D uncertain. The germline V and J ends were trimmed by 1 base and 4 bases, with 16 bases remaining between them. The CDR3 is 16 amino acids. Germline V lookup: CDR1 SGHDN, CDR2 FVKESK. DNA for the CDR3: TGTGCCAGCAGCCAAGCATCCGCGGGAGGGAGCACTGAAGCTTTCTTT. Translated, it gives CASSQASAGGSTEAFF.

V gene TRBV6-1 combines with J gene TRBJ1-2; unclear D gene. V was shortened by 2 bases and J by 8 bases, with 12 bases between the two germline ends. Germline CDR1 is MNHNS and CDR2 is SASEGT. This CDR3 is 13 amino acids long. CDR3 in DNA: TGTGCCAGCAGTGAATCCGGACGGGAAGGCTACACCTTC. Translation gives CASSESGREGYTF.

This chain connects TRBV29-1 to TRBJ2-5; 10 bases match TRBD2. Unmatched junction bases numbered 5, after V lost 6 bases and J lost 1 base. The CDR3 spans 14 residues. The germline V gene encodes CDR1 SQVTM and CDR2 ANQGSEA. The CDR3 is CSVTGTSAQETQYF. DNA of the CDR3: TGCAGCGTCACCGGGACTAGCGCCCAAGAGACCCAGTACTTC.

The chain joins TRBV2 to TRBJ1-1; 7 bases map to TRBD1. Per the germline V gene, CDR1 is SNHLY and CDR2 is FYNNEI. This CDR3 contains 13 residues. V shed 8 bases, J shed 1 base, and the junction held 4 bases outside the gene matches. In nucleotides, the CDR3 is TGTGCCAGCCTTGGACAGGAGAACACTGAAGCTTTCTTT. This translates into CASLGQENTEAFF.

The V and J genes are TRBV5-1 and TRBJ2-5; TRBD2 matches 9 bases. This CDR3 is 15 amino acids long. Germline loops: CDR1 SGHRS, CDR2 YFSETQ. Trimming took 0 bases from V and 5 from J; bases not matched to a gene: 5. CDR3 nucleotides: TGCGCCAGCAGCTTGGGGACTAGCGCTGGCGAGACCCAGTACTTC. Translating it yields CASSLGTSAGETQYF.

This chain uses TRBV28 with TRBJ1-2; the match to TRBD1 covers 9 bases. The CDR3 extends over 14 amino acids. Germline CDR1 and CDR2: MDHEN and SYDVKM. J gave up 1 base and V 6 bases, and 3 bases lay outside the gene matches. The CDR3 sequence: CASRPTGGNYGYTF. CDR3 in DNA: TGTGCCAGCAGGCCGACAGGGGGTAACTATGGCTACACCTTC.

A word on this clone: This sample includes further DNA sequences coding for the same CDR3. The genes are TRBV3-1 (or the pseudogene TRBV3-2) and TRBJ1-5; 10 nucleotides line up with TRBD1. Germline-derived CDR1 and CDR2 are LGHDT and YNNKEL (reference sequence). V lost 1 base to trimming and J lost 4 bases; unmatched junction nucleotides: 4. The CDR3 has 16 residues. The chain's CDR3 is CASSQGGQGLNQPQHF. The CDR3 region has the DNA TGTGCCAGCAGCCAAGGGGGACAGGGGCTAAATCAGCCCCAGCATTTT.

The chain recombines TRBV25-1 with TRBJ2-4; the D gene is possibly TRBD2 (5 bases). This CDR3 is 14 amino acids long. The V gene's germline CDR1 is MGHDK and CDR2 SYGVNS. Trimming removed 2 bases at V and 3 bases at J, with 8 bases between. The CDR3 is CASSETGIKNIQYF. The CDR3 DNA reads TGTGCCAGCAGTGAAACGGGGATCAAAAACATTCAGTACTTC.

V is TRBV2 and J is TRBJ2-2; D is unresolved. Trimming took 7 bases from V and 0 from J, leaving 18 bases between them. The CDR3 has 17 amino acids. Germline loops: CDR1 SNHLY, CDR2 FYNNEI. This CDR3 is CASTVGGETPNTGELFF. The CDR3 bases are TGTGCCAGCACTGTTGGCGGAGAAACGCCGAACACCGGGGAGCTGTTTTTT.

This chain uses TRBV7-9 with TRBJ1-1, with D tentatively TRBD1 (5 bases). V was trimmed by 5 bases and J by 1 base, leaving 14 bases between them. Germline CDR1 and CDR2: SEHNR and FQNEAQ (reference sequence). The CDR3 runs to 15 residues. The CDR3 spells CASSPGGRSNTEAFF. In DNA form, the CDR3 reads TGTGCCAGCAGCCCCGGGGGACGGTCGAACACTGAAGCTTTCTTT.

This clone came up once. This rearrangement joins TRBV2 to TRBJ1-5; no clear D gene. The CDR3 contains 15 residues. Germline CDR1 is SNHLY and CDR2 is FYNNEI. Trimming shortened V by 3 bases and J by 4 bases, and 13 bases separated the two germline ends. In DNA form, the CDR3 reads TGTGCCAGCAGTGAGTATTGGTCAGAAAATCAGCCCCAGCATTTT. Amino acids: CASSEYWSENQPQHF.

This chain joins TRBV7-6 and TRBJ2-1; 9 bases map to TRBD1. This CDR3 contains 17 residues. CDR1 and CDR2 from the germline V gene are SGHVS and FNYEAQ. V was clipped by 5 bases and J by 4 bases; unmatched bases: 12. The CDR3 DNA reads TGTGCCAGCAGCCCGATTGGGGGACAGGGTGGATACAATGAGCAGTTCTTC. It yields the protein CASSPIGGQGGYNEQFF.

The rearrangement uses TRBV24-1 and TRBJ1-1, with TRBD1 as a possible D gene (6 bases). Trimming pared 7 bases from V and 3 bases from J, leaving 11 bases between. From germline, CDR1 is KGHDR and CDR2 SFDVKD. The CDR3 covers 13 residues. The CDR3 sequence: CATSNQGHTEAFF. The CDR3 DNA reads TGTGCCACCAGCAACCAGGGGCACACTGAAGCTTTCTTT.

This clone was detected a few times. In nucleotides, the CDR3 is TGTGCCAGCAGCCAAGATCGGCGAGGGACTAATGAAAAACTGTTTTTT. Amino acid sequence: CASSQDRRGTNEKLFF. V and J are TRBV4-2 and TRBJ1-4; no reliable D call. CDR1 LGHNA and CDR2 YNFKEQ come from the germline V gene. The CDR3 has 16 amino acids. With 0 bases removed from V and 2 bases from J, the gap between germline ends came to 10 bases.

To note about this clone: This sample also contains other DNA sequences that code for the same CDR3. The chain employs TRBV27 and TRBJ2-1; D possibly corresponds to TRBD2 (6 bases). CDR1 and CDR2 (germline): MNHEY, SMNVEV (reference sequence). CDR3 length: 13 residues. V lost 5 bases and J lost 4, with 9 bases in between. This CDR3 reads CASSLRGYNEQFF. As DNA, the CDR3 is TGTGCCAGCAGTCTACGGGGGTACAATGAGCAGTTCTTC.

The genes are TRBV7-9 and TRBJ1-2; D not resolved. This CDR3 is built from 17 residues. Germline-derived CDR1 and CDR2 are SEHNR and FQNEAQ (reference sequence). Trimming took off 0 bases at V and 2 bases at J, with 16 bases between the two ends. The CDR3 coding sequence is TGTGCCAGCAGCTTAGCGCTAAAGAGTCGTCCGAACTATGGCTACACCTTC. Its translation: CASSLALKSRPNYGYTF.

The chain recombines TRBV18 with TRBJ1-2; 7 bases fit TRBD1. V gave up 2 bases and J gave up 4 bases; unmatched junction bases: 19. The CDR3 is 19 residues long. Germline V lookup: CDR1 KGHSH, CDR2 LQKENI. DNA for the CDR3: TGTGCCAGCTCACCAAGCCTCGGGACAGATTTCTTTGGCGGCTATGGCTACACCTTC. This sequence encodes CASSPSLGTDFFGGYGYTF.

The rearrangement joins TRBV27 to TRBJ1-5; D gene unclear. The germline CDR1 and CDR2 sequences are MNHEY and SMNVEV (reference sequence). This CDR3 contains 13 residues. V was clipped by 3 bases and J by 3 bases, with 6 bases between them. The CDR3 loop reads CASSLAINQPQHF. Written as DNA, the CDR3 is TGTGCCAGCAGTTTGGCCATCAATCAGCCCCAGCATTTT.

CDR3: CASSLGTGFGHGYGYTF. In DNA, the CDR3 is TGTGCCAGCAGCTTAGGGACAGGCTTTGGACATGGCTATGGCTACACCTTC. V and J are TRBV7-9 and TRBJ1-2; 7 positions agree with TRBD1. J gave up 4 bases and V 1 base, and 12 bases lay outside the gene matches. Germline-derived CDR1 and CDR2 are SEHNR and FQNEAQ (reference sequence). This CDR3 region has 17 residues.

The genes are TRBV29-1 and TRBJ2-7, with D tentatively TRBD2 (5 bases). V was clipped by 6 bases and J by 0 bases, with 12 bases between them. CDR3 length: 13 amino acids. From germline, CDR1 is SQVTM and CDR2 ANQGSEA. CDR3: CSVQDWSSYEQYF. Here the CDR3 DNA reads TGCAGCGTCCAGGACTGGAGCTCCTACGAGCAGTACTTC.